These 3 T cell receptor beta chains share one sample of origin, sequenced in a study of tumor-infiltrating lymphocytes in primary liver carcinoma. Synthesis of TCR beta cDNA was carried out from approximately 500 ng total RNA with a constant-region primer. Three-round nested multiplex PCR performed with slightly modified ARM-PCR produced the TCR beta libraries. It was with TRBV1-TRBV30 forward primers and a C-beta reverse primer that the first two PCR rounds were run, at 10 cycles each. TCRdb reprocessed the multiplex PCR reads with MiXCR, giving one entry per CDR3 protein. The table has 35,000 to 45,000 distinct CDR3 sequences, roughly 77% seen once. Unsorted bulk tissue (about 18-32 mg) underwent RNA and DNA co-extraction. Sequenced input: tumor-adjacent normal liver tissue. These receptors came from a woman in her 30s with primary liver carcinoma and hepatitis B virus infection.

On this clonotype: The junction departs from the called germline gene at one end, perhaps through a read error. In DNA form, the CDR3 reads TGTGCCATCAATCAACAAGCGGAGATCACAGACACGCAGTATTTT. Its protein is CAINQQAEITDTQYF. The V and J genes are TRBV6-5 and TRBJ2-3; the D gene is possibly TRBD2 (5 bases). This CDR3 contains 15 residues. Germline loops: CDR1 MNHEY, CDR2 SVGAGI.

This clonotype is a singleton in its sample. An end of the junction does not agree with germline; a read error may underlie this. This rearrangement joins TRBV6-1 to TRBJ1-3; 9 bases are a match to TRBD1. The length of the CDR3 is 16 residues. Germline-derived CDR1 and CDR2 are MNHNS and SASEGT. CDR3 residues: CVSSKDLGQGGNTIYF. The CDR3 nucleotides are TGTGTCAGCAGTAAAGATTTGGGACAGGGTGGAAACACCATATATTTT.

CDR3 protein: CASSQPSRLAGVTGELFF. The CDR3 nucleotides are TGTGCCAGCAGTCAGCCCTCAAGATTAGCGGGAGTAACCGGGGAGCTGTTTTTT. The chain combines TRBV4-2 with TRBJ2-2; TRBD2 matches 9 bases. The CDR3 sequence is 18 residues long. Looked up from germline, CDR1 is LGHNA and CDR2 is YNFKEQ. V trimming: 6 bases; J trimming: 5 bases; junction bases outside the gene matches: 16.